The T cell receptor (beta chain) under discussion was sequenced for a study of human T cells and chemical hapten exposure. Study outcomes and limitations: Donor immune responses may differ from healthy people's, since all donors had alopecia. Counts of expanded TCRs (at PT1) showed a positive correlation with patch test score. Expanded TCRs were compared with controls, and the expanded TCRs formed significantly more large CDR3 similarity clusters.

Each CDR3 protein is one row after TCRdb ran MiXCR on the RACE reads. The sample consists of tens of thousands of distinct CDR3 sequences, approximately 11% of them appearing once. Stated time point: pre-sensitization, week 0. The treatment was: therapeutic diphenylcyclopropenone sensitization with weekly scalp DPC. This clonotype appeared a single time. The antigen remains unidentified. This may be a read error, as it is one base from a much larger clone. This CDR3 is missing its conserved last phenylalanine or tryptophan, likely due to a read error. Trimming stripped 6 bases from V and 1 base from J, with 15 bases between. CDR1 is SGHAT and CDR2 is FQDESV in the germline V gene (reference sequence). The CDR3 covers 15 residues.

The sample in question was whole blood, obtained in connection with sensitization to the hapten diphenylcyclopropenone (DPC). This rearrangement joins TRBV11-1 to TRBJ2-5; D call uncertain. The TCR was taken from a woman in her 50s with alopecia areata. Some clones in this sample may be carry-over from other donors' samples. Written as DNA, the CDR3 is TGTGCCAGCAGATATAGTCCCGCTCCCCAAGAGACCCAGTACTAC. Translating it yields CASRYSPAPQETQYY.